A selection of T cell receptor beta chains follows, all from one sample in a study of human T cells and chemical hapten exposure. In TCRdb, the RACE reads were re-called with MiXCR into one record per CDR3 protein. The data hold about 79,000 distinct CDR3 sequences, with over 8.5% observed a single time. Sequences were obtained from whole blood. These receptor sequences come from a male donor in good health. Some clones in this sample may be carry-over from other donors' samples. CDR3s include the opening cysteine and the closing phenylalanine or tryptophan. D genes are given only for firm matches. Expanded clones are given a class, and other clones once, few, many or no size at all.

abundance	v_gene	d_gene	j_gene	CDR3aa	CDR3nt
.	TRBV9	.	TRBJ2-7	CASSVGAGSGYEQYF	TGTGCCAGCAGCGTAGGGGCAGGGTCGGGGTACGAGCAGTACTTC
.	TRBV21-1	.	TRBJ2-1	CASSNRDGQFF	TGTGCCAGCAGCAACAGGGACGGGCAGTTCTTC
many	TRBV6-4	.	TRBJ2-1	CASSEASENNEQFF	TGTGCCAGCAGTGAGGCTAGCGAGAACAATGAGCAGTTCTTC
.	TRBV6-4	.	TRBJ2-5	CASSRQERETQYF	TGTGCCAGCAGCCGACAGGAGCGTGAGACCCAGTACTTC
few	TRBV18	TRBD2	TRBJ2-1	CASSPLAGVTYNEQFF	TGTGCCAGCTCACCACTAGCGGGAGTGACTTACAATGAGCAGTTCTTC
few	TRBV7-9	.	TRBJ2-7	CASTQPGRKTYEQYF	TGTGCCAGCACCCAACCGGGGCGGAAAACCTACGAGCAGTACTTC
many	TRBV18	.	TRBJ1-6	CASYRSPNSPLHF	TGTGCCAGCTACAGGAGCCCGAATTCACCCCTCCACTTT
few	TRBV6-6	.	TRBJ1-3	CASKRSGNTIYF	TGTGCCAGCAAGAGATCTGGAAACACCATATATTTT
many	TRBV7-9	TRBD2	TRBJ2-1	CASSLALRENNEQFF	TGTGCCAGCAGCTTAGCGTTGCGGGAGAACAATGAGCAGTTCTTC
few	TRBV27	.	TRBJ2-3	CASSSRTATSTDTQYF	TGTGCCAGCAGTAGCCGGACTGCTACTAGCACAGATACGCAGTATTTT
many	TRBV7-9	TRBD2	TRBJ2-5	CASTSGSQETQYF	TGTGCCAGCACTAGCGGGAGCCAAGAGACCCAGTACTTC
.	TRBV2	.	TRBJ2-3	CASSGDRGDNTDTQYF	TGTGCCAGCAGTGGAGACCGCGGGGACAACACAGATACGCAGTATTTT
many	TRBV12-5	TRBD2	TRBJ2-3	CASGLVLAGAADTQYF	TGTGCTAGTGGTTTGGTACTAGCGGGAGCGGCAGATACGCAGTATTTT
few	TRBV2	TRBD2	TRBJ2-1	CASSPAGGSGEQFF	TGTGCCAGCAGTCCCGCGGGGGGATCCGGTGAGCAGTTCTTC
once	TRBV3-1	.	TRBJ2-2	CASSQGSGELFF	TGTGCCAGCAGCCAGGGTTCCGGGGAGCTGTTTTTT
few	TRBV4-1	TRBD2	TRBJ2-3	CASSQETSAQLDTQYF	TGCGCCAGCAGCCAAGAGACTAGCGCACAGCTAGATACGCAGTATTTT
few	TRBV2	.	TRBJ1-4	CASSETGTTNEKLFF	TGTGCCAGCAGTGAAACAGGGACAACTAATGAAAAACTGTTTTTT
.	TRBV2	.	TRBJ1-1	CASSTGPKLEAFF	TGTGCCAGCAGCACCGGGCCGAAGCTGGAAGCTTTCTTT
.	TRBV6-5	TRBD2	TRBJ2-7	CASSYTRTSGGYEQYF	TGTGCCAGCAGTTACACCCGGACTAGCGGGGGGTACGAGCAGTACTTC
many	TRBV7-2	TRBD1	TRBJ2-1	CASSRDRGLNEQFF	TGTGCCAGCAGTCGGGACAGGGGTCTCAATGAGCAGTTCTTC
few	TRBV4-1	TRBD2	TRBJ2-7	CASSQQLAGGSYEQYF	TGCGCCAGCAGCCAACAACTAGCGGGAGGGTCCTACGAGCAGTACTTC
.	TRBV7-2	TRBD1	TRBJ1-4	CASSLGQGAREKLFF	TGTGCCAGCAGCTTAGGGCAGGGGGCGCGTGAAAAACTGTTTTTT
.	TRBV5-1	.	TRBJ2-5	CASSLRTVQETQYF	TGCGCCAGCAGCCTCAGGACAGTACAAGAGACCCAGTACTTC
many	TRBV3-1	.	TRBJ2-7	CASSQGGLPYEQYF	TGTGCCAGCAGCCAAGGAGGGTTACCCTACGAGCAGTACTTC
few	TRBV25-1	.	TRBJ1-2	CASSVGIYGYTF	TGTGCCAGCAGTGTTGGAATCTATGGCTACACCTTC